The rows below give T cell receptor beta chains drawn from one sample of a study of CD8+ T cells in alopecia areata. Clones were read by immunoSEQ multiplex PCR, and TCRdb kept only the in-frame ones, dropping some. The table records about 180,000 clones, 40% to 55% of them present only once. The sample here was CD8+ T cells sorted from blood, taken at roughly week 52, from a patient treated with tofacitinib. All receptors derive from a human donor with alopecia areata. Both conserved end residues are part of each CDR3.

CDR3aa: CASSVTPGGEETQYF
v_gene: TRBV9
len: 15

CDR3aa: CAISVGQGPPETQYF
v_gene: TRBV10-3
len: 15

CDR3aa: CAWVRDRELFF
v_gene: TRBV30
len: 11

CDR3aa: CASSRDQPQHF
v_gene: TRBV6-6
len: 11

CDR3aa: CSVSISGRYYEQYF
v_gene: TRBV29-1
len: 14

CDR3aa: CASSRGQGPQSPLHF
v_gene: TRBV7-2
len: 15

CDR3aa: CASSLVGIDEQFF
v_gene: TRBV7-9
len: 13

CDR3aa: CASSLGPTVGEQFF
v_gene: TRBV27
len: 14

CDR3aa: CASSQDGSGYNEQFF
v_gene: TRBV4-1
len: 15

CDR3aa: CATRQNMNTEAFF
v_gene: TRBV2
len: 13

CDR3aa: CASSWGLAGANNEQFF
v_gene: TRBV5-6
len: 16

CDR3aa: CASSSLGPNEKLFF
v_gene: TRBV6-5
len: 14

CDR3aa: CASSYRPSTDTQYF
v_gene: TRBV6-6
len: 14

CDR3aa: CAWSVGTDNTEAFF
v_gene: TRBV30
len: 14

CDR3aa: CASSSNAEINYNEQFF
v_gene: TRBV27
len: 16

CDR3aa: CASSSPTMNTEAFF
v_gene: TRBV4-1
len: 14

CDR3aa: CASSLSPSGDQETQYF
v_gene: TRBV27
len: 16

CDR3aa: CAWSVPGLDEQYF
v_gene: TRBV30
len: 13

CDR3aa: CASSRAGGMVTDTQYF
v_gene: TRBV7-9
len: 16